These 4 T cell receptor beta chains were sequenced from one sample in a study of patients and donors after allogeneic stem cell transplantation. Each CDR3 protein is one row after TCRdb ran MiXCR on the RT-PCR reads. The repertoire has under 95,000 distinct CDR3 sequences, less than 5% of them found once; the top ten carry 2% to 3%. The material sequenced was blood, either unsorted or a sorted T cell fraction (not recorded which). These receptors all stem from a human donor who was either an allogeneic HSCT recipient or a stem cell or donor lymphocyte infusion donor (not recorded which). It is not recorded whose cells these are; they may come from a transplant donor.

There are a few counts of this clonotype. This sequence joins TRBV7-2 and TRBJ1-5, with D possibly matching TRBD1 (6 bases). The CDR3 extends over 13 amino acids. V gave up 4 bases and J gave up 6 bases, with 10 bases separating them. The germline gives CDR1 SGHTA, CDR2 FQGNSA. The CDR3 region is CASSSDRRQPQHF. CDR3 DNA: TGTGCCAGCAGCTCGGACAGACGTCAGCCCCAGCATTTT.

This clonotype was found a few times. The chain combines TRBV9 with TRBJ1-2; D call uncertain. The germline V gene has CDR1 SGDLS and CDR2 YYNGEE. The length of the CDR3 is 15 residues. V gave up 0 bases and J gave up 5 bases, with 14 bases separating them. The CDR3, as DNA: TGTGCCAGCAGCGTAGCGGTGTCGCTGACGTATGGCTACACCTTC. Translated: CASSVAVSLTYGYTF.

This clonotype is deemed medium-sized (0.01 to 0.1%). The chain uses TRBV20-1 and TRBJ2-3, with TRBD2 identical over 7 bases. This CDR3 is built from 12 residues. V was pared by 5 bases and J by 2 bases, with 1 base of the junction left unmatched. Germline loops: CDR1 DFQATT, CDR2 SNEGSKA (reference sequence). For the CDR3, the DNA is TGCAGTGCTCGGGACTACACAGATACGCAGTATTTT. Encoded protein: CSARDYTDTQYF.

This clonotype was recorded at least ten times. This sequence joins TRBV7-2 and TRBJ1-2, with 7 nucleotides matching TRBD1. This CDR3 is built from 14 residues. Germline V gives CDR1 SGHTA, CDR2 FQGNSA. V trimming: 4 bases; J trimming: 3 bases; junction bases outside the gene matches: 5. CDR3 in DNA: TGTGCCAGCAGCTCGACAGGGAGGGACTATGGCTACACCTTC. Protein: CASSSTGRDYGYTF. Combining the CDR3 with reference TRBV7-2 and TRBJ1-2 gives the whole variable domain GAGVSQSPSNKVTEKGKDVELRCDPISGHTALYWYRQSLGQGLEFLIYFQGNSAPDKSGLPSDRFSAERTGGSVSTLTIQRTQQEDSAVYLCASSSTGRDYGYTFGSGTRLTVV.